A single sample gave rise to the 27 T cell receptor beta chains below, sequenced in a study of shared clonotypes between healthy human individuals. Measured with immunoSEQ multiplex PCR; TCRdb has only the in-frame clones, and not every one. The repertoire holds about 2 million clones, with 85% to 95% as singletons. The sequencing input was naive CD4+ T cells sorted from blood. The subset was: CD45RA+ positively selected. These receptors all stem from a man in his late teens or twenties in good health.

The chain links TRBV14 to TRBJ2-5; D may be TRBD1 (5 bases). V shed 5 bases and J shed 5 bases, with 15 bases lying between them. The CDR3 totals 14 residues. Germline V CDR1 and CDR2: SGHDN, FVKESK. The CDR3 sequence is CASSSQGTGETQYF. The CDR3 nucleotides are TGTGCCAGCAGCTCGCAGGGCACCGGGGAGACCCAGTACTTC.

This clone turned up a few times. The J gene is TRBJ2-2, the V gene TRBV9, with TRBD2 identical over 10 bases. J was trimmed by 1 base and V by 0 bases; bases with no gene match: 0. This CDR3 region has 16 residues. Germline CDR1 SGDLS, CDR2 YYNGEE. In nucleotides, the CDR3 is TGTGCCAGCAGCGTAGTAGCGGGAGGGAACACCGGGGAGCTGTTTTTT. It specifies CASSVVAGGNTGELFF.

The rearrangement uses TRBV6-4 and TRBJ2-7; 9 nucleotides line up with TRBD1. Germline loops: CDR1 MRHNA, CDR2 SNTAGT. Unmatched junction bases numbered 15, after V lost 6 bases and J lost 3 bases. This CDR3 is 17 amino acids long. The CDR3 spells CASSESRDREQGYEQYF. In nucleotides, the CDR3 is TGTGCCAGCAGCGAGTCCCGGGACAGGGAACAGGGCTACGAGCAGTACTTC.

Concerning this clone: Other DNA sequences of this sample code for an identical CDR3. This chain joins TRBV10-3 and TRBJ2-1, with 11 nucleotides matching TRBD2. V was clipped by 4 bases and J by 6 bases; unmatched bases: 2. Germline CDR1 and CDR2: ENHRY and SYGVKD. CDR3 length equals 14 residues. The CDR3 loop reads CAISGLAGGNEQFF. The DNA of the CDR3 is TGTGCCATCAGTGGGCTAGCGGGAGGCAATGAGCAGTTCTTC.

Only one count was recorded for this clone. The CDR3 loop is CASSLGTVPGEQYF. The CDR3 nucleotides are TGTGCCAGCAGTCTGGGAACGGTGCCGGGTGAGCAGTACTTC. The rearrangement uses TRBV27 and TRBJ2-7; D gene unclear. The CDR3 runs 14 residues. V lost 5 bases, J lost 7 bases, and 18 bases lay in between. CDR1 is MNHEY, CDR2 SMNVEV, per germline (reference sequence).

The rearrangement links TRBV9 to TRBJ2-7; D possibly corresponds to TRBD1 (6 bases). This CDR3 comprises 14 residues. V lost 0 bases to trimming and J lost 4 bases, with 11 bases between them. In germline, CDR1 is SGDLS, CDR2 YYNGEE. CDR3 in DNA: TGTGCCAGCAGCGTAGCTACAGGGCAATACGAGCAGTACTTC. Amino acid sequence: CASSVATGQYEQYF.

The chain recombines TRBV6-6 with TRBJ1-4; D is possibly TRBD1 (5 bases). This CDR3 comprises 14 residues. CDR1 MNHNY and CDR2 SVGAGI come from the germline V gene (reference sequence). Trimming removed 4 bases from V and 8 bases from J, with 14 bases in between. The CDR3 nucleotides read TGTGCCAGCAGTTCGGGGGTAGGCAGGGAAAAACTGTTTTTT. Protein sequence: CASSSGVGREKLFF.

This chain links TRBV5-4 with TRBJ1-6; 10 bases fit TRBD1. This CDR3 comprises 15 residues. Trimming removed 3 bases from V and 8 bases from J; junction bases left unmatched: 5. The V gene's germline CDR1 is SGHNT and CDR2 YYREEE (reference sequence). DNA of the CDR3: TGTGCCAGCAGCTCGAACGGACAGGGGGATTCACCCCTCCACTTT. Its protein product is CASSSNGQGDSPLHF.

The chain has TRBV9 and TRBJ1-3; TRBD1 matches at 7 bases. From germline, CDR1 is SGDLS and CDR2 YYNGEE. The ends lost 4 bases at V and 1 base at J; junction bases unmatched: 14. This CDR3 contains 18 residues. The CDR3 DNA sequence: TGTGCCAGCAGCTTCGCCCCTCAGGGGGTAAGGTCTGGAAACACCATATATTTT. It translates to CASSFAPQGVRSGNTIYF.

V gene TRBV30 combines with J gene TRBJ1-1; 8 bases match TRBD1. From germline, CDR1 is GTSNPN and CDR2 SVGIG (reference sequence). Trimming at V came to 8 bases and at J to 0 bases, leaving 8 bases not matched to a gene. The CDR3 spans 14 residues. The CDR3 DNA reads as TGTGCCGGAGGACAGGGAATGTTGAACACTGAAGCTTTCTTT. It codes for CAGGQGMLNTEAFF. Full variable domain (rest looked up from reference TRBV30 and TRBJ1-1): SQTIHQWPATLVQPVGSPLSLECTVEGTSNPNLYWYRQAAGRGLQLLFYSVGIGQISSEVPQNLSASRPQDRQFILSSKKLLLSDSGFYLCAGGQGMLNTEAFFGQGTRLTVV.

The gene calls are TRBV6-1 and TRBJ2-5; D is ambiguous. This CDR3 is 18 amino acids long. The V and J ends lost 0 bases and 2 bases respectively, with 19 bases between them. Germline V CDR1 and CDR2: MNHNS, SASEGT. The CDR3 spells CASSEAASRAGGQETQYF. In DNA form, the CDR3 reads TGTGCCAGCAGTGAAGCGGCGAGCCGGGCCGGTGGGCAAGAGACCCAGTACTTC.

Turning to this clone: The identical CDR3 is also encoded by other nucleotide sequences in the sample. The rearrangement links TRBV6-5 to TRBJ2-2; D uncertain. Trimming removed 2 bases at V and 4 bases at J, with 5 bases between. The CDR3 length is 13 residues. CDR1 is MNHEY and CDR2 is SVGAGI in the germline V gene. The CDR3 nucleotides are TGTGCCAGCAGTTACGACCCCACCGGGGAGCTGTTTTTT. Its translation is CASSYDPTGELFF.

The chain couples TRBV4-1 to TRBJ1-1; no definite D call. CDR3 length equals 13 residues. Trimming cost V 1 base and J 3 bases, with 6 bases left between them. CDR1 is MGHRA and CDR2 is YSYEKL in the germline V gene. The CDR3 loop reads CASSQATYTEAFF. The DNA of the CDR3 is TGCGCCAGCAGCCAAGCTACTTACACTGAAGCTTTCTTT.

The chain is built from TRBV7-6 and TRBJ1-4; D not resolved. CDR3 size: 14 residues. Germline CDR1 is SGHVS and CDR2 is FNYEAQ. Trimming removed 2 bases from V and 4 bases from J, with 8 bases in between. CDR3: CASSLNRGNEKLFF. CDR3 DNA: TGTGCCAGCAGCTTAAATCGGGGTAATGAAAAACTGTTTTTT.

The chain couples TRBV5-6 to TRBJ1-2; 9 bases fit TRBD1. Per the germline V gene, CDR1 is SGHDT and CDR2 is YYEEEE. V gave up 3 bases and J gave up 7 bases; unmatched junction bases: 4. The CDR3 totals 13 residues. The CDR3 loop is CASSSDRGGGYTF. CDR3 nucleotides: TGTGCCAGCAGCTCGGACAGGGGCGGTGGCTACACCTTC. The full variable domain, in which reference TRBV5-6 and TRBJ1-2 provide the parts outside the CDR3, is DAGVTQSPTHLIKTRGQQVTLRCSPKSGHDTVSWYQQALGQGPQFIFQYYEEEERQRGNFPDRFSGHQFPNYSSELNVNALLLGDSALYLCASSSDRGGGYTFGSGTRLTVV.

The chain uses TRBV2 and TRBJ2-7; 8 bases match TRBD1. CDR3 size: 15 residues. The J segment lost 7 bases and the V segment lost 0 bases, leaving 8 bases of the junction unmatched. CDR1 and CDR2 from the germline V gene are SNHLY and FYNNEI. This chain's CDR3 is CASSEASDRAWEQYF. The CDR3 coding sequence is TGTGCCAGCAGTGAAGCCTCGGACAGGGCATGGGAGCAGTACTTC. Full variable domain (remainder filled in from reference TRBV2 and TRBJ2-7): EPEVTQTPSHQVTQMGQEVILRCVPISNHLYFYWYRQILGQKVEFLVSFYNNEISEKSEIFDDQFSVERPDGSNFTLKIRSTKLEDSAMYFCASSEASDRAWEQYFGPGTRLTVT.

This chain connects TRBV5-1 to TRBJ2-7; no clear D. The germline V and J ends were trimmed by 0 bases and 6 bases, with 16 bases remaining between them. Germline lookup yields CDR1 SGHRS and CDR2 YFSETQ. The CDR3 length is 15 residues. CDR3: CASSLGLGTIGEQYF. The CDR3 bases are TGCGCCAGCAGCTTGGGTCTGGGAACTATTGGCGAGCAGTACTTC.

With regard to this clone: Within the sample, other DNA sequences also encode this same CDR3. The chain links TRBV5-1 to TRBJ1-2; TRBD1 matches at 8 bases. From germline, CDR1 is SGHRS and CDR2 YFSETQ. The CDR3 sequence is 14 residues long. Trimming cost V 0 bases and J 7 bases; bases outside gene matches: 5. The CDR3 here is CASSLEDRVGGYTF. The CDR3 nucleotides are TGCGCCAGCAGCTTGGAGGACAGGGTCGGTGGCTACACCTTC.

The genes are TRBV30 and TRBJ1-2; D is ambiguous. The ends were cut back, 2 bases at V and 6 bases at J, with 13 bases in the middle. The length of the CDR3 is 13 residues. Germline V CDR1 and CDR2: GTSNPN, SVGIG (reference sequence). CDR3 amino acids: CAWSKIDLNGYTF. The CDR3 DNA reads TGTGCCTGGAGTAAGATTGACTTAAATGGCTACACCTTC.

Turning to this clone: Other DNA sequences in the same sample also yield this CDR3. V usage is TRBV5-1 and J usage is TRBJ2-1; 11 positions match TRBD1. V lost 3 bases, J lost 4 bases, and 3 bases stayed unmatched. Germline V lookup: CDR1 SGHRS, CDR2 YFSETQ. The CDR3 runs to 15 residues. Here the CDR3 reads CASSSGQGAYNEQFF. The CDR3 DNA sequence: TGCGCCAGCAGCTCTGGACAGGGGGCTTACAATGAGCAGTTCTTC.

V is TRBV5-1 and J is TRBJ2-1; TRBD1 aligns across 9 bases. After removal of 3 bases from V and 4 bases from J, the junction contained 5 bases not matched to a gene. Germline CDR1 SGHRS, CDR2 YFSETQ. The CDR3 is 15 residues long. CDR3 in DNA: TGCGCCAGCAGCTCAGGACAGGGGTGGTACAATGAGCAGTTCTTC. Translation gives CASSSGQGWYNEQFF.

The chain uses TRBV29-1 and TRBJ1-4; 10 positions agree with TRBD1. The junction had 5 bases not matched to a gene; V was cut back by 7 bases and J by 6 bases. Germline V gene sequence: CDR1 SQVTM, CDR2 ANQGSEA. CDR3 length: 13 residues. The CDR3 coding sequence is TGCAGCGCCACGGGGACAGGGGATGAAAAACTGTTTTTT. Its protein is CSATGTGDEKLFF.

The rearrangement joins TRBV10-3 to TRBJ2-3; D call uncertain. The CDR3 extends over 14 amino acids. Trimming pared 3 bases from V and 2 bases from J, leaving 9 bases between. Germline V gives CDR1 ENHRY, CDR2 SYGVKD. CDR3 in DNA: TGTGCCATCAGTGACCACCCTTACACAGATACGCAGTATTTT. It translates to CAISDHPYTDTQYF.

The gene calls are TRBV4-1 and TRBJ2-3; 12 bases map to TRBD2. Germline V lookup: CDR1 MGHRA, CDR2 YSYEKL. With 0 bases clipped from V and 7 bases from J, the junction kept 14 bases outside the gene matches. This CDR3 region has 19 residues. The CDR3 region is CASSQELGLAGGHLNTQYF. The CDR3 DNA reads TGCGCCAGCAGCCAAGAACTTGGGCTAGCGGGGGGGCACCTGAATACGCAGTATTTT.

The chain has TRBV6-6 and TRBJ1-4; 12 nucleotides agree with TRBD1. The CDR3 loop spans 16 amino acids. Germline V gives CDR1 MNHNY, CDR2 SVGAGI (reference sequence). Trimming at V came to 4 bases and at J to 11 bases, leaving 11 bases not matched to a gene. Here the CDR3 reads CASSSGTGGGFGKLFF. Here the CDR3 DNA reads TGTGCCAGCAGTTCCGGGACAGGGGGCGGATTTGGCAAACTGTTTTTT.

V is TRBV5-6 and J is TRBJ2-2; possibly TRBD2 for D (5 bases). The CDR3 spans 14 residues. The germline V and J ends were trimmed by 5 bases and 5 bases, with 13 bases remaining between them. The germline gives CDR1 SGHDT, CDR2 YYEEEE. CDR3 DNA sequence: TGTGCCAGCAGACCCCTCGGGGATACCGGGGAGCTGTTTTTT. This encodes CASRPLGDTGELFF.

The V call is TRBV6-6, the J call TRBJ2-5; D not certain. CDR1 is MNHNY, CDR2 SVGAGI, per germline (reference sequence). Trimming stripped 1 base from V and 1 base from J, with 7 bases between. The CDR3 length is 14 residues. CDR3 protein: CASSYFGRQETQYF. CDR3 bases: TGTGCCAGCAGTTACTTTGGCCGCCAAGAGACCCAGTACTTC.